Listed below are T cell receptor beta chains from one sample, sequenced in a study of blood T cells in healthy people across ages. TCRdb itself ran the 5' RACE reads through MiXCR, one entry per CDR3 protein. The sample lists about 900,000 distinct CDR3 sequences; 40% to 60% were seen once. The sample taken for sequencing was blood. Source of these receptors: a man aged 25-40 years in good health. The CDR3 runs from the conserved cysteine through the conserved F or W. D genes are given only for firm matches. Where a row states a size, it is once, few, many or the class of an expanded clone; other rows omit it.

>TRBV27|NA|NA|TRBJ1-4
CASSPTQQRRREMVFF
TGTGCCAGCAGTCCTACCCAGCAGCGAAGACGTGAAATGGTGTTTTTT
>TRBV5-1|few|NA|TRBJ1-4
CASSLGATGENEKLFF
TGCGCCAGCAGCTTGGGTGCGACAGGCGAGAATGAAAAACTGTTTTTT
>TRBV20-1|NA|TRBD2|TRBJ2-4
CSAGGTSGEDGVQYF
TGCAGTGCTGGTGGGACTAGCGGGGAGGACGGGGTTCAGTACTTC
>TRBV6-5|few|TRBD1|TRBJ1-2
CASSLRTGGDYGYTF
TGTGCCAGCAGTCTCCGGACAGGGGGGGACTATGGCTACACCTTC
>TRBV10-3|few|NA|TRBJ1-2
CAISESEGNYGYTF
TGTGCCATCAGTGAGTCTGAGGGAAACTATGGCTACACCTTC
>TRBV19|NA|TRBD1|TRBJ1-1
CASSVLGTGNTEAFF
TGTGCCAGTAGTGTCCTGGGGACAGGGAACACTGAAGCTTTCTTT
>TRBV18|NA|NA|TRBJ2-5
CASSPRARSETQYF
TGTGCCAGCTCACCACGGGCTAGAAGCGAGACCCAGTACTTC
>TRBV30|once|NA|TRBJ2-1
CAWSVWGIRNEQFF
TGTGCCTGGAGTGTATGGGGGATTCGAAATGAGCAGTTCTTC
>TRBV11-3|few|TRBD2|TRBJ2-1
CASSPPAGGAKNEQFF
TGTGCCAGCAGCCCGCCCGCGGGGGGGGCGAAAAATGAGCAGTTCTTC
>TRBV9|NA|NA|TRBJ2-1
CAGSRSSKFNEQFF
TGTGCCGGCAGCCGTAGTAGCAAATTCAATGAGCAGTTCTTC
>TRBV2|few|TRBD2|TRBJ2-3
CASRGGTQNVDTQYF
TGTGCCAGCAGGGGGGGGACCCAGAACGTCGATACGCAGTATTTT
>TRBV9|NA|TRBD2|TRBJ2-1
CASSGASGAHYNEQFF
TGTGCCAGCAGCGGAGCTAGCGGGGCCCATTACAATGAGCAGTTCTTC
>TRBV3-1|few|TRBD2|TRBJ2-3
CASSQKAGVTTDTQYF
TGTGCCAGCAGCCAGAAAGCGGGGGTCACCACAGATACGCAGTATTTT
>TRBV6-2/TRBV6-3|NA|NA|TRBJ1-2
CASSYDLSDRGYTF
TGTGCCAGCAGTTACGACCTATCCGACCGGGGCTACACCTTC
>TRBV6-5|many|NA|TRBJ2-1
CASSLGTVYNEQFF
TGTGCCAGCAGTCTCGGGACCGTATACAATGAGCAGTTCTTC
>TRBV5-6|few|NA|TRBJ1-2
CASSLFQAGYGYTF
TGTGCCAGCAGCTTATTCCAGGCGGGATATGGCTACACCTTC
>TRBV4-2|NA|TRBD2|TRBJ2-1
CASSQGASGGANNEQFF
TGTGCCAGCAGCCAGGGGGCTAGCGGGGGGGCGAACAATGAGCAGTTCTTC
>TRBV3-1|few|TRBD2|TRBJ2-7
CASSQDLLAGIVNEQYF
TGTGCCAGCAGCCAAGATCTACTAGCGGGGATCGTGAACGAGCAGTACTTC
>TRBV5-1|NA|TRBD2|TRBJ2-3
CASSLEGGGAFGDTQYF
TGCGCCAGCAGCTTGGAGGGCGGGGGGGCCTTTGGAGATACGCAGTATTTT
>TRBV9|few|NA|TRBJ2-3
CASSVWEDTQYF
TGTGCCAGCAGCGTATGGGAAGATACGCAGTATTTT
>TRBV4-2|many|TRBD2|TRBJ2-5
CASSQDLAGGPIIETQYF
TGTGCCAGCAGCCAAGATCTGGCGGGGGGACCGATCATTGAGACCCAGTACTTC
>TRBV9|NA|TRBD1|TRBJ2-1
CASSIMGQGMDEQFF
TGTGCCAGCAGTATAATGGGACAGGGTATGGATGAGCAGTTCTTC
>TRBV4-3|NA|NA|TRBJ2-5
CASSQDSPGGATQYF
TGCGCCAGCAGCCAAGATAGTCCAGGAGGGGCGACCCAGTACTTC
>TRBV24-1|NA|TRBD2|TRBJ2-3
CATNNPMVGTSPLRRDTQYF
TGTGCCACCAACAACCCAATGGTCGGGACTAGCCCCCTCCGTCGAGATACGCAGTATTTT
>TRBV6-1|NA|NA|TRBJ1-2
CASSERRNPNYGYTF
TGTGCCAGCAGTGAACGGCGGAACCCTAACTATGGCTACACCTTC